The rows below give T cell receptor beta chains drawn from one sample of a study of blood T cell repertoires in COVID-19. The table came from immunoSEQ multiplex PCR; TCRdb's copy has only in-frame clones and leaves some out. Here the sample spans 400,000 or so clones, around 90% being singletons. The sequencing sample was made of peripheral blood. Receptor source: a man aged 18 to 30 with COVID-19, enrolled during active disease. The CDR3 runs from the conserved cysteine through the conserved F or W. The D gene is left open where the match is weak. Clone size is not always given. Where it is, it says once, few, many or a class for expanded clones.

>TRBD1|TRBV19|TRBJ1-2|NA
TGTGCCAGTAGTATAAAGGCGGACAGGCCTAACTATGGCTACACCTTC
CASSIKADRPNYGYTF
>NA|TRBV2|TRBJ2-7|NA
TGTGCCAGCAGACCTCGAGGAGGGCACTACGAGCAGTACTTC
CASRPRGGHYEQYF
>NA|TRBV5-1|TRBJ2-2|NA
TGCGCCAGCAGACCTCAGGGTGGGAACACCGGGGAGCTGTTTTTT
CASRPQGGNTGELFF
>NA|TRBV6-2/TRBV6-3|TRBJ2-7|NA
TGTGCCAGCAGTTACCCCCCGGGAAACCGGAACGAGCAGTACTTC
CASSYPPGNRNEQYF
>TRBD1|TRBV7-9|TRBJ1-4|NA
TGTGCCAGCAGCTTGGGACAGGGCGATGAAAAACTGTTTTTT
CASSLGQGDEKLFF
>TRBD2|TRBV3-1/TRBV3-2|TRBJ2-1|once
TGTGCCAGCAGTGAGAGCGGGAGTGGGTACAATGAGCAGTTCTTC
CASSESGSGYNEQFF
>NA|TRBV11-3|TRBJ1-6|NA
TGTGCCAGCAGCTTCGGGGATTCACCCCTCCACTTT
CASSFGDSPLHF
>NA|TRBV5-4|TRBJ1-6|once
TGTGCCAGCAGCTTGGCCGGGGGTTCCTATAATTCACCCCTCCACTTT
CASSLAGGSYNSPLHF
>TRBD2|TRBV7-2|TRBJ2-7|NA
TGTGCCAGCAGCGGGGGACTAGGGACTAGGGAGCAGTACTTC
CASSGGLGTREQYF
>NA|TRBV21-1|TRBJ2-5|NA
TGTGCCAGCAGCAAAGACAGACAAGAGACCCAGTACTTC
CASSKDRQETQYF
>NA|TRBV2|TRBJ1-2|NA
TGTGCCAGCAGTGATACGACAGTTAGTCCAGGCTACACCTTC
CASSDTTVSPGYTF
>TRBD1|TRBV7-3|TRBJ1-2|NA
TGTGCCAGCAGCTCCGGACAGGGCAAGGGCTACACCTTC
CASSSGQGKGYTF
>NA|TRBV7-2|TRBJ2-5|NA
TGTGCCAGCAGCCAGTGGGGACACACAATCCAAGAGACCCAGTACTTC
CASSQWGHTIQETQYF
>TRBD2|TRBV5-1|TRBJ2-5|NA
TGCGCCAGCAGCCTCCGGACTAGCGGGGCGGGAATTATAACCCAGTACTTC
CASSLRTSGAGIITQYF
>NA|TRBV19|TRBJ2-1|once
TGTGCCAGTAGTCTAGGCGGGGGCCACAATGAGCAGTTCTTC
CASSLGGGHNEQFF
>NA|TRBV28|TRBJ1-5|NA
TGTGCCAGCAGTTCCCCAGTCCCCCTTTATAGCAATCAGCCCCAGCATTTT
CASSSPVPLYSNQPQHF
>NA|TRBV4-1|TRBJ2-5|NA
TGCGCCAGCAGCCCCTCCCCCACAGGACAAGAGACCCAGTACTTC
CASSPSPTGQETQYF
>NA|TRBV6-6|TRBJ2-7|NA
TGTGCCAGCAGTTACCATCGGCAGGGCTCGTACGAGCAGTACTTC
CASSYHRQGSYEQYF
>NA|TRBV5-1|TRBJ1-1|NA
TGCGCCAGCAGGAGCACAGGGAACACTGAAGCTTTCTTT
CASRSTGNTEAFF
>TRBD1|TRBV2|TRBJ2-7|many
TGTGCCAGCAGAATACCGGGACAGGCGGGAGAGCAGTACTTC
CASRIPGQAGEQYF
>NA|TRBV7-6|TRBJ2-7|NA
TGTGCCAGCAGCCCCGGACTCCAGAGCTCCTACGAGCAGTACTTC
CASSPGLQSSYEQYF
>NA|TRBV24-1|TRBJ2-2|NA
TGTGCCACCAGTGGTTCAGGGGACACCGGGGAGCTGTTTTTT
CATSGSGDTGELFF
>NA|TRBV24-1|TRBJ1-1|NA
TGTGCCACCAGTGATAGTAGATGGGCTTTCTTT
CATSDSRWAFF
>TRBD1|TRBV29-1|TRBJ1-2|NA
TGCAGCGTCACATTTCACAGGGGGCTGGAGGGCTACACCTTC
CSVTFHRGLEGYTF
>NA|TRBV6-5|TRBJ1-2|NA
TGTGCCAGCAGTTACGGCCAGACTCATAACTATGGCTACACCTTC
CASSYGQTHNYGYTF
>NA|TRBV5-1|TRBJ1-1|NA
TGCGCCAGCAGCTCAGGGGCCGGAACTGAAGCTTTCTTT
CASSSGAGTEAFF
>TRBD2|TRBV7-8|TRBJ2-3|NA
TGTGCCAGCAGCCAAGGTAGCGGGGGGCTAACAGATACGCAGTATTTT
CASSQGSGGLTDTQYF
>TRBD2|TRBV11-3|TRBJ2-5|NA
TGTGCCAGCAGCTTAGCCGGCGGGGGGGAAGAGACCCAGTACTTC
CASSLAGGGEETQYF
>NA|TRBV18|TRBJ2-7|NA
TGTGCCAGCTCACCGGAAAGCGTAGGCGAGCAGTACTTC
CASSPESVGEQYF
>NA|TRBV7-3|TRBJ2-1|NA
TGTGCCAGCAGCTTAGTTGGGGCCATGGGACAAAAAACCACCCCATGGAATGAGCAGTTCTTC
CASSLVGAMGQKTTPWNEQFF
>NA|TRBV7-9|TRBJ2-6|NA
TGTGCCAGCAGCTTCGGAGGAACTGGGGCCAACGTCCTGACTTTC
CASSFGGTGANVLTF
>NA|TRBV4-2|TRBJ2-1|once
TGTGCCAGCAGCGAGGACTCACTCTCCTACAATGAGCAGTTCTTC
CASSEDSLSYNEQFF
>TRBD2|TRBV11-2|TRBJ2-1|NA
TGTGCCAGCAGCCCTAACCCCGGGGCGGGAGGAAGAGATGAGCAGTTCTTC
CASSPNPGAGGRDEQFF
>TRBD2|TRBV20-1|TRBJ2-7|NA
TGCAGTGCTAGTCGCGGGGAGGGACGCGAGCAGTACTTC
CSASRGEGREQYF
>NA|TRBV12-3/TRBV12-4|TRBJ1-2|NA
TGTGCCAGCAGTTTAAACAGGGCACATGGCTACACCTTC
CASSLNRAHGYTF
>TRBD1|TRBV4-1|TRBJ2-2|NA
TGCGCCAGCAGCCAGCGACAGGGTGTATCAGCCGGGGAGCTGTTTTTT
CASSQRQGVSAGELFF
>TRBD1|TRBV7-3|TRBJ1-1|once
TGTGCCAGCAGCTTAACTGGGCCCGGGACAGGGACTTTCTTT
CASSLTGPGTGTFF
>TRBD2|TRBV7-9|TRBJ2-5|NA
TGTGCCAGCAGCACGAGCGGGAGGGGAGAGACCCAGTACTTC
CASSTSGRGETQYF
>NA|TRBV6-1|TRBJ1-1|NA
TGTGCCAGCAGTGAAGCGCGGCGGCGGACTGAAGCTTTCTTT
CASSEARRRTEAFF
>NA|TRBV6-1|TRBJ1-1|NA
TGTGCCAGCAGTGCCAGTGGGGAGGCCACTGAAGCTTTCTTT
CASSASGEATEAFF
>TRBD2|TRBV5-4|TRBJ2-1|NA
TGTGCCAGCAGCTTGAATAGCGGGAGCTCCTACAATGAGCAGTTCTTC
CASSLNSGSSYNEQFF
>NA|TRBV15|TRBJ2-1|NA
TGTGCCACCAGCAGGGGGATAAGGGACTTCTCTGAGCAGTTCTTC
CATSRGIRDFSEQFF
>TRBD1|TRBV29-1|TRBJ1-4|NA
TGCAGCGTTGTTGGGACAGGGTATTCAGGTGAAAAACTGTTTTTT
CSVVGTGYSGEKLFF
>TRBD2|TRBV2|TRBJ2-3|NA
TGTGCCAGGGATCAGGGGGCTAGCGGGAGGACAGATACGCAGTATTTT
CARDQGASGRTDTQYF
>NA|TRBV27|TRBJ2-4|NA
TGTGCCAGCAGTTCAACAGGGCGCCGGGTTAAAAACATTCAGTACTTC
CASSSTGRRVKNIQYF
>NA|TRBV7-3|TRBJ2-5|NA
TGTGCCAGCAGCTCACGGGAGACCCAGTACTTC
CASSSRETQYF
>NA|TRBV7-8|TRBJ1-2|NA
TGTGCCAGCAGCTCCCCTGGGGCGTTGGACTATGGCTACACCTTC
CASSSPGALDYGYTF
>NA|TRBV7-9|TRBJ2-1|NA
TGTGCCAGCAGCCCCGGGGGTTACAATGAGCAGTTCTTC
CASSPGGYNEQFF
>NA|TRBV5-4|TRBJ2-7|NA
TGTGCCAGCAGCTCCGACAGCAATCTGGGGGAGCAGTACTTC
CASSSDSNLGEQYF
>NA|TRBV12-3/TRBV12-4|TRBJ1-2|NA
TGTGCCAGCAGTTTACCAGGGGACGATGGCTACACCTTC
CASSLPGDDGYTF
>TRBD2|TRBV2|TRBJ2-5|NA
TGTGCCAGCAGTGAGTGGCTAGCGGGGGACGTTGGGGAGACCCAGTACTTC
CASSEWLAGDVGETQYF
>TRBD1|TRBV5-4|TRBJ2-1|NA
TGTGCCAGCAGCTTCGGGACAGCCCTGAATGAGCAGTTCTTC
CASSFGTALNEQFF
>TRBD2|TRBV7-2|TRBJ2-3|once
TGTGCCAGCAGCTTAGAGTTAACTAGCGGGAGCCACACAGATACGCAGTATTTT
CASSLELTSGSHTDTQYF
>NA|TRBV6-2/TRBV6-3|TRBJ2-3|NA
TGTGCCAGCAGTGGGGGACAATCTAGCACAGATACGCAGTATTTT
CASSGGQSSTDTQYF
>NA|TRBV9|TRBJ1-2|NA
TGTGCCAGCAGCGCCCCGGGGATATCTAACTATGGCTACACCTTC
CASSAPGISNYGYTF